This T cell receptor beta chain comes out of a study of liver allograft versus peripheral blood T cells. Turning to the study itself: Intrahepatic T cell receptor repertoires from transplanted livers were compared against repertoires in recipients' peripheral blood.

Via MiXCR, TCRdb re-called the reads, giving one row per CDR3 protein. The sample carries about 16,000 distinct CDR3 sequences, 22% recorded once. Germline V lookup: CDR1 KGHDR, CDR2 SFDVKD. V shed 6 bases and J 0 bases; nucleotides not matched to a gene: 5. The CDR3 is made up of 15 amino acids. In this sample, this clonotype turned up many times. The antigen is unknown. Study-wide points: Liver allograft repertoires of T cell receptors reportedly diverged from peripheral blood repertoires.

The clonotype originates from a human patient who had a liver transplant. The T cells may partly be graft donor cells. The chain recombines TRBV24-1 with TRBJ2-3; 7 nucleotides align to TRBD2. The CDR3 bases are TGTGCCACCAGTCTTGCGGGAGCTAGCACAGATACGCAGTATTTT. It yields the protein CATSLAGASTDTQYF.